The 13 T cell receptor beta chains below come from one sample, sequenced in a study of cytomegalovirus exposure and HLA in healthy donors. The PCR contained 60 Vbeta and 13 Jbeta primers. This table comes from immunoSEQ multiplex PCR, and its TCRdb copy is limited to in-frame clones, with some not included. This sample contains under 200,000 clones. The sequenced sample consisted of PBMCs. The receptor source for this set is a young woman in good health and CMV-seropositive.

The chain is built from TRBV10-2 and TRBJ1-5; 9 bases agree with TRBD1. The germline V gene encodes CDR1 WSHSY and CDR2 SAAADI. The CDR3 is 18 amino acids. The V segment lost 6 bases and the J segment 0 bases; nucleotides outside the gene matches: 12. The CDR3 DNA is TGCGCCAGCAGAGGGTCGGGACAGGGTTCTTATAGCAATCAGCCCCAGCATTTT. It codes for CASRGSGQGSYSNQPQHF.

The chain carries TRBV5-1 and TRBJ2-3; a possible D gene is TRBD2 (6 bases). The CDR3 totals 16 residues. Trimming cost V 0 bases and J 1 base, with 12 bases left between them. Per the germline V gene, CDR1 is SGHRS and CDR2 is YFSETQ. The CDR3 reads CASSLVGLSRTDTQYF. CDR3 nucleotides: TGCGCCAGCAGCTTGGTGGGACTCTCTCGCACAGATACGCAGTATTTT.

V is TRBV28 and J is TRBJ2-7, with 7 bases matching TRBD1. Looked up from germline, CDR1 is MDHEN and CDR2 is SYDVKM. With V trimmed by 5 bases and J by 5 bases, 15 bases remained unmatched. The CDR3 covers 16 residues. The CDR3 is CASSQLSSTGVDEQYF. CDR3 DNA sequence: TGTGCCAGCAGTCAACTCTCCTCCACAGGGGTTGACGAGCAGTACTTC.

The V and J genes are TRBV12-5 and TRBJ2-7; no reliable D call. The CDR3 is 13 residues long. Germline V gives CDR1 LGHNT, CDR2 FRNRAP. V was shortened by 2 bases and J by 0 bases, with 5 bases between the two germline ends. The CDR3 DNA follows: TGTGCTAGTGGTTTGACGGGCTCCTACGAGCAGTACTTC. Protein sequence: CASGLTGSYEQYF.

This chain connects TRBV7-6 to TRBJ2-5; unclear D gene. V was cut by 2 bases and J by 3 bases, with 10 bases left in between. The CDR3 spans 14 residues. CDR1 SGHVS and CDR2 FNYEAQ come from the germline V gene. CDR3 sequence reads: CASSLLQNEETQYF. The CDR3 region has the DNA TGTGCCAGCAGCTTATTACAGAATGAAGAGACCCAGTACTTC.

The genes are TRBV5-6 and TRBJ1-5; D remains unclear. The CDR3 totals 15 residues. Germline CDR1 and CDR2: SGHDT and YYEEEE. V was trimmed by 4 bases and J by 0 bases, leaving 11 bases between them. The CDR3 reads CASSREGYSNQPQHF. CDR3 bases: TGTGCCAGCAGCCGGGAGGGATATAGCAATCAGCCCCAGCATTTT.

The rearrangement links TRBV5-1 to TRBJ2-2; 7 positions match TRBD2. This CDR3 is built from 18 residues. Looked up from germline, CDR1 is SGHRS and CDR2 is YFSETQ. The V segment lost 7 bases and the J segment 4 bases; nucleotides outside the gene matches: 19. CDR3 amino acids: CASSPLVAGAAGTGELFF. The CDR3 region has the DNA TGCGCCAGCTCCCCCCTTGTGGCGGGAGCGGCGGGCACCGGGGAGCTGTTTTTT.

The chain carries TRBV5-4 and TRBJ2-5; 9 positions match TRBD2. The V gene's germline CDR1 is SGHNT and CDR2 YYREEE (reference sequence). This CDR3 comprises 15 residues. V lost 1 base and J lost 3; bases outside the gene matches: 4. CDR3 sequence (DNA): TGTGCCAGCAGCTTGTCTAGCGGGGTAGAAGAGACCCAGTACTTC. Translating it yields CASSLSSGVEETQYF.

The chain uses TRBV19 and TRBJ2-7; 11 nucleotides match TRBD1. CDR1 is LNHDA and CDR2 is SQIVND in the germline V gene (reference sequence). The CDR3 sequence is 14 residues long. Germline trimming cut 5 bases from V and 5 bases from J; bases unmatched to any gene: 5. The CDR3 here is CASSPGTGGDEQYF. The DNA of the CDR3 is TGTGCCAGTAGTCCCGGGACAGGGGGGGACGAGCAGTACTTC.

The CDR3 region is CASSLVAGGYEQYF. The CDR3 DNA reads TGCGCCAGCAGCTTGGTAGCGGGGGGCTACGAGCAGTACTTC. The chain couples TRBV5-1 to TRBJ2-7; the match to TRBD2 covers 10 bases. Germline V gives CDR1 SGHRS, CDR2 YFSETQ. This CDR3 spans 14 amino acids. V was pared by 0 bases and J by 3 bases, with 0 bases of the junction left unmatched.

The chain employs TRBV5-6 and TRBJ2-1; 11 nucleotides agree with TRBD2. V lost 1 base and J lost 6; bases outside the gene matches: 6. Germline V gene data show CDR1 as SGHDT and CDR2 as YYEEEE. CDR3 length: 16 residues. The DNA for the CDR3 is TGTGCCAGCAGCTTGTCAGGACTAGCGGGCCTCAATGAGCAGTTCTTC. It is translated as CASSLSGLAGLNEQFF.

The chain links TRBV25-1 to TRBJ1-1, with TRBD1 matching over 8 bases. V was clipped by 4 bases and J by 3 bases; unmatched bases: 7. Germline V gene sequence: CDR1 MGHDK, CDR2 SYGVNS. CDR3 length: 15 residues. CDR3 region: CASSAPKTGDTEAFF. The CDR3 DNA reads TGTGCCAGCAGTGCCCCAAAGACAGGGGACACTGAAGCTTTCTTT.

The rearrangement links TRBV10-3 to TRBJ1-5; D uncertain. CDR1 is ENHRY and CDR2 is SYGVKD in the germline V gene. This CDR3 region has 14 residues. V shed 2 bases and J shed 1 base, with 6 bases lying between them. The CDR3 DNA is TGTGCCATCAGTGAGATCCCGAGCAATCAGCCCCAGCATTTT. It yields the protein CAISEIPSNQPQHF.